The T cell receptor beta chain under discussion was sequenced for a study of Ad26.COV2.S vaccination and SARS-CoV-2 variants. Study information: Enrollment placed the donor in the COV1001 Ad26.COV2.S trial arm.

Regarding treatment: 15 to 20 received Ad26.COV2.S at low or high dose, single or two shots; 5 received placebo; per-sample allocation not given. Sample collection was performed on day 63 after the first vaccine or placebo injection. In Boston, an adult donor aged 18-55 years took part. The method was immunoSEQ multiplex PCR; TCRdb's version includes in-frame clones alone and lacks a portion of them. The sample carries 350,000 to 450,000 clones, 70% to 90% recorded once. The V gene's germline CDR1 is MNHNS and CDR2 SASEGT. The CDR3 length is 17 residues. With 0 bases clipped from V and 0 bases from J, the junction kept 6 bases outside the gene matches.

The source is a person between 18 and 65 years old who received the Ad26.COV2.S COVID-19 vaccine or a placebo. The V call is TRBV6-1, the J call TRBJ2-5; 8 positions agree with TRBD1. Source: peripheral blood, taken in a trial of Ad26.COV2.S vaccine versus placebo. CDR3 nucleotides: TGTGCCAGCAGTGAAGCGGAAGACAGGGGTTACCAAGAGACCCAGTACTTC. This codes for CASSEAEDRGYQETQYF.